This T cell receptor (beta chain) stems from a study of beta chain features in type 1 diabetes. Study context: Sorted cells numbering some 110 million were examined across all samples.

Reverse transcription of all isolated RNA meant that expressed TCRB transcripts were sequenced. TCRdb's table, derived via immunoSEQ multiplex PCR, lists solely in-frame clones and lacks some. There are roughly 330,000 clones in the sample; 13% occur only once, and about 0.016% lies in the top ten. Sorting with CD45RO/CCR7/CD25/CD127/CD95/CD27 yielded naive, central memory, regulatory and stem-like memory CD4+ cells. A few counts support this clone. Its antigen is currently unknown. Findings of the study overall: The naive, central memory and Treg TCRB repertoires looked more alike in patients than they did in healthy donors. Significant though moderate, a shortening of TCRB CDR3s appeared in all four CD4+ subsets of Type 1 diabetes patients.

Germline CDR1 reads MNHEY; CDR2 reads SMNVEV (reference sequence). The trim removed 2 bases at V and 8 bases at J, leaving 6 bases unmatched. The CDR3 has 15 amino acids. The chain uses TRBV27 and TRBJ2-4, with TRBD2 matching 10 bases. Input material: naive CD4+ T cells from blood. The clonotype originates from a young woman with type 1 diabetes. Here the CDR3 DNA reads TGTGCCAGCAGTTTACTAGCGGGAGAAGCTCACATTCAGTACTTC. Translation gives CASSLLAGEAHIQYF.